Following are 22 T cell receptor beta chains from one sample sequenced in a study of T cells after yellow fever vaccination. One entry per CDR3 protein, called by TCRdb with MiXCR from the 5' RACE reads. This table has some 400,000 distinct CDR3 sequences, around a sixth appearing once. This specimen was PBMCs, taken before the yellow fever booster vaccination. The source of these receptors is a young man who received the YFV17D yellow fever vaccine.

CDR3 amino acids: CASMGTYEQYF. The DNA of the CDR3 is TGTGCCAGCATGGGGACTTACGAGCAGTACTTC. This rearrangement joins TRBV7-9 to TRBJ2-7; tentative D call: TRBD2 (6 bases). This CDR3 contains 11 residues. CDR1 SEHNR and CDR2 FQNEAQ come from the germline V gene (reference sequence). With 7 bases removed from V and 4 bases from J, the gap between germline ends came to 8 bases. The full variable domain, completed using reference TRBV7-9 and TRBJ2-7, is DTGVSQNPRHKITKRGQNVTFRCDPISEHNRLYWYRQTLGQGPEFLTYFQNEAQLEKSRLLSDRFSAERPKGSFSTLEIQRTEQGDSAMYLCASMGTYEQYFGPGTRLTVT.

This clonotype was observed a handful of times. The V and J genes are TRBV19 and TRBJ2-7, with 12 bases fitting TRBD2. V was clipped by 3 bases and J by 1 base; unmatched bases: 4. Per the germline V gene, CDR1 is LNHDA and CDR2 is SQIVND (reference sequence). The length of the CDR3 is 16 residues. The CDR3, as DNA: TGTGCCAGTAGTATGACTAGCGGGGGACCATCCTACGAGCAGTACTTC. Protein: CASSMTSGGPSYEQYF. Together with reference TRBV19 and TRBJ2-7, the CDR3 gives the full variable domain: DGGITQSPKYLFRKEGQNVTLSCEQNLNHDAMYWYRQDPGQGLRLIYYSQIVNDFQKGDIAEGYSVSREKKESFPLTVTSAQKNPTAFYLCASSMTSGGPSYEQYFGPGTRLTVT.

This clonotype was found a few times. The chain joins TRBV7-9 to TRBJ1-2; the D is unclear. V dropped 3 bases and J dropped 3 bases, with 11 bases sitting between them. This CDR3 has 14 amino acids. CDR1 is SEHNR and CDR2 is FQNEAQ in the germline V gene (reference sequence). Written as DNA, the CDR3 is TGTGCCAGCAGCTTTGGGGAAATGGACTATGGCTACACCTTC. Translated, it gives CASSFGEMDYGYTF.

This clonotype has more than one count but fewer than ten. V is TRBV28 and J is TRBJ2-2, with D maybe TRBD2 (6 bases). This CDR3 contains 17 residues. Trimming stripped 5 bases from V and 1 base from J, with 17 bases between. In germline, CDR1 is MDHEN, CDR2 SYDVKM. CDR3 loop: CASSRYRRARNTGELFF. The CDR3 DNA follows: TGTGCCAGCAGTCGTTATAGGAGGGCCCGGAACACCGGGGAGCTGTTTTTT. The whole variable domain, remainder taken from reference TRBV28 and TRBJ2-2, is DVKVTQSSRYLVKRTGEKVFLECVQDMDHENMFWYRQDPGLGLRLIYFSYDVKMKEKGDIPEGYSVSREKKERFSLILESASTNQTSMYLCASSRYRRARNTGELFFGEGSRLTVL.

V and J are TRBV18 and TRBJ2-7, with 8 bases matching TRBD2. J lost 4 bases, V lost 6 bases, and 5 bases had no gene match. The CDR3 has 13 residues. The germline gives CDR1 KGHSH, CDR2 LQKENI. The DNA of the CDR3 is TGTGCCAGCTCCCCGGGGGGGGAGTACGAGCAGTACTTC. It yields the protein CASSPGGEYEQYF. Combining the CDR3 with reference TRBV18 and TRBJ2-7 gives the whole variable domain NAGVMQNPRHLVRRRGQEARLRCSPMKGHSHVYWYRQLPEEGLKFMVYLQKENIIDESGMPKERFSAEFPKEGPSILRIQQVVRGDSAAYFCASSPGGEYEQYFGPGTRLTVT.

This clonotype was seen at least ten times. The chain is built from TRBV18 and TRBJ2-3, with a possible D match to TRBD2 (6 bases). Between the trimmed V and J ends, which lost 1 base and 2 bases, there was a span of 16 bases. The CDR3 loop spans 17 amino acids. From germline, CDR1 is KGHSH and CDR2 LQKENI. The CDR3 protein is CASSPHVAGGTTDTQYF. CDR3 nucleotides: TGTGCCAGCTCACCACACGTAGCAGGAGGGACCACAGATACGCAGTATTTT.

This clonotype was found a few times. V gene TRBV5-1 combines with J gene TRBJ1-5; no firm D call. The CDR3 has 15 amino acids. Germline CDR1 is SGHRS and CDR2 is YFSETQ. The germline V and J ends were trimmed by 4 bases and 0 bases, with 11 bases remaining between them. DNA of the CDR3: TGCGCCAGCAGCCCCGACGGGGATAGCAATCAGCCCCAGCATTTT. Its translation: CASSPDGDSNQPQHF.

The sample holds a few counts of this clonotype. The CDR3 region is CASSLVASGSTEAFF. The CDR3 nucleotides are TGCGCCAGCAGCTTGGTAGCATCAGGGAGCACTGAAGCTTTCTTT. The chain recombines TRBV5-1 with TRBJ1-1; a possible D gene is TRBD1 (5 bases). The germline V gene has CDR1 SGHRS and CDR2 YFSETQ. With 0 bases removed from V and 4 bases from J, the gap between germline ends came to 13 bases. The CDR3 extends over 15 amino acids.

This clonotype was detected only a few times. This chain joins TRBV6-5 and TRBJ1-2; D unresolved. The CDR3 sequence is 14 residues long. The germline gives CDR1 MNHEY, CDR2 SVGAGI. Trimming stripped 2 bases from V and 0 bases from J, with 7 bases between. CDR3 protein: CASSYDRTNYGYTF. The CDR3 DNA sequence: TGTGCCAGCAGTTACGATCGGACTAACTATGGCTACACCTTC.

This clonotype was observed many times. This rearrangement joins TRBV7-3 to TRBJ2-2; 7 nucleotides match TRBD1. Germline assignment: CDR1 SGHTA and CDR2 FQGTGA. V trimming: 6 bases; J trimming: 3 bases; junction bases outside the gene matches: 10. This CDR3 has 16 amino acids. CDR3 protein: CASSHRQGPDTGELFF. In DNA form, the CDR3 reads TGTGCCAGCAGTCACCGACAGGGACCAGACACCGGGGAGCTGTTTTTT.

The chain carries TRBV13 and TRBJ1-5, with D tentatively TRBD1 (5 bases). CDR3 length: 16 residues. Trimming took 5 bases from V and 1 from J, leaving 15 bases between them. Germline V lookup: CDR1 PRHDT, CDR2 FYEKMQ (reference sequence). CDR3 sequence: CASSARGRVSNQPQHF. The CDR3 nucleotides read TGTGCCAGCAGCGCGCGGGGACGGGTCAGCAATCAGCCCCAGCATTTT.

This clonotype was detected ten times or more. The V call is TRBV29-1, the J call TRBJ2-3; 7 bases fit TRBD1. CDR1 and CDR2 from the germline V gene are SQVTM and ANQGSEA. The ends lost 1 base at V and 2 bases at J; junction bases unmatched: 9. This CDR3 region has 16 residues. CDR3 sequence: CSVEVWGKGATDTQYF. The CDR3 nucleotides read TGCAGCGTTGAAGTCTGGGGGAAGGGGGCCACAGATACGCAGTATTTT.

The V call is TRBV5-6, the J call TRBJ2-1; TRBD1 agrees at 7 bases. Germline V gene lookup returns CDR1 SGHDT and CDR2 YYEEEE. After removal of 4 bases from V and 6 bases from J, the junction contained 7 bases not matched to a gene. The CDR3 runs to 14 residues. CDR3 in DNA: TGTGCCAGCAGCGGCCCTCGGGACAGCAATGAGCAGTTCTTC. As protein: CASSGPRDSNEQFF.

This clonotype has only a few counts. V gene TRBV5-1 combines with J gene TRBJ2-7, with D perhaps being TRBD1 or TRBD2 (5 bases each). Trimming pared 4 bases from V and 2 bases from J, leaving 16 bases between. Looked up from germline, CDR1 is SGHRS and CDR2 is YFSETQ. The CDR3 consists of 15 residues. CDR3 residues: CASSLRDGGAYEQYF. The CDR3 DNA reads TGCGCCAGCAGCCTCCGGGACGGCGGAGCCTACGAGCAGTACTTC. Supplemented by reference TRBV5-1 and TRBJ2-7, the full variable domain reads KAGVTQTPRYLIKTRGQQVTLSCSPISGHRSVSWYQQTPGQGLQFLFEYFSETQRNKGNFPGRFSGRQFSNSRSEMNVSTLELGDSALYLCASSLRDGGAYEQYFGPGTRLTVT.

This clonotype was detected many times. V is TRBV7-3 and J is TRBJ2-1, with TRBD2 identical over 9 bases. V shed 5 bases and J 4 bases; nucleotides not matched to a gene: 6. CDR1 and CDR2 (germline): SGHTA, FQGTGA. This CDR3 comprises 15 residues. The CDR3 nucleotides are TGTGCCAGCAGCGCGTTAGCGGGGGCTTACAATGAGCAGTTCTTC. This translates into CASSALAGAYNEQFF.

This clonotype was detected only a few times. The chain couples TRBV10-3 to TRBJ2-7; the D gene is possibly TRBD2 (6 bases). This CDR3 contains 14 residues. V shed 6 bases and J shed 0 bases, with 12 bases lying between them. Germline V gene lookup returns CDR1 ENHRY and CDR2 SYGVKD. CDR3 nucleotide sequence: TGTGCCATCAGGGGGGGTGGAAGCTCCTACGAGCAGTACTTC. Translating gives CAIRGGGSSYEQYF.

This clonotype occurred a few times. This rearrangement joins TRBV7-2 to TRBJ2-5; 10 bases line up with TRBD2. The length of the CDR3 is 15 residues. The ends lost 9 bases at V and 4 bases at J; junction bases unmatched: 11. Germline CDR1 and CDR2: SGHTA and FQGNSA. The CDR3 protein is CASGGSSGGSETQYF. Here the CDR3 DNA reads TGTGCCAGTGGCGGGTCTAGCGGGGGTTCAGAGACCCAGTACTTC.

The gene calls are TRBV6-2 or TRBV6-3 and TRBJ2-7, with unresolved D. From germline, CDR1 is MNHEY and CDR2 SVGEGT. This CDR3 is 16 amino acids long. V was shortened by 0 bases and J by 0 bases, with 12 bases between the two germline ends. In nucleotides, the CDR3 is TGTGCCAGCAGTTACTCCACATCACAGAGCTCCTACGAGCAGTACTTC. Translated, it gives CASSYSTSQSSYEQYF.

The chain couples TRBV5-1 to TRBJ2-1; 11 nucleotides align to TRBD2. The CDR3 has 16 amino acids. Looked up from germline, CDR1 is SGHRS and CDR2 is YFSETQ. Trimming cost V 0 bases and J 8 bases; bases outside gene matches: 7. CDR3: CASSLEPSGGKYEQFF. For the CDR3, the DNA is TGCGCCAGCAGCTTGGAACCTAGCGGGGGGAAGTATGAGCAGTTCTTC.

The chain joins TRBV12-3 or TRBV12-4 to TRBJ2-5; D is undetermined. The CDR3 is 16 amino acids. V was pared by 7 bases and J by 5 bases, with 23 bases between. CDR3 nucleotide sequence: TGTGCCAGCAACTCTAAGTTATTTTGCGGTTGGGAGACCCAGTACTTC. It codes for CASNSKLFCGWETQYF.

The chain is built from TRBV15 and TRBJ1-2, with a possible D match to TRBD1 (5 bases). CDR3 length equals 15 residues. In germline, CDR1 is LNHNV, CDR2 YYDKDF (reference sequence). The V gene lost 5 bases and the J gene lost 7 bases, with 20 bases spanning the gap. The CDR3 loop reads CATSSPKQGPSGYTF. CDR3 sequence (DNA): TGTGCCACCAGCTCTCCAAAGCAGGGTCCGAGTGGCTACACCTTC.

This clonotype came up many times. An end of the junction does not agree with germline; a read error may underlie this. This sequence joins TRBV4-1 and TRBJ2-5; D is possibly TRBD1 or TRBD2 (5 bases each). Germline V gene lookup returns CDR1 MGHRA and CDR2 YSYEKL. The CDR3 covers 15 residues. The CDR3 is CASSQEPGFGTLGSF. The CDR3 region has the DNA TGCGCCAGCAGCCAAGAACCGGGGTTTGGGACGCTGGGGAGCTTC.